This TCR beta chain derives from a study of beta chain features in type 1 diabetes. Overall study results and limits: The analysis here could not establish whether HLA type shapes TCRB rearrangement. TCRB CDR3s from Type 1 diabetes patients were moderately but significantly shorter in all four CD4+ subsets. It was possible that PCR favored shorter templates, equally so in patients and controls.

The sequenced template was cDNA made from the entire isolated RNA. The assay was immunoSEQ multiplex PCR, and TCRdb's table has in-frame clones only and misses some. The sample carries 600,000 or so clones, 9.5% to 15% recorded once. CDR1 is MNHEY and CDR2 is SVGAGI in the germline V gene. The V end lost 2 bases, the J end lost 9 bases, and 7 bases lay between the germline ends. The CDR3 length is 12 residues. This clone has more than one count but fewer than ten. Antigen: not known. The clonotype originates from a young man with type 1 diabetes. The chain employs TRBV6-5 and TRBJ2-2; D call uncertain. Sequenced material: naive CD4+ T cells from blood. The CDR3 DNA is TGTGCCAGCAGTTACGCAGGTCGGGAGCTGTTTTTT. This codes for CASSYAGRELFF.